This TCR beta chain was sequenced during a study of HIV-infected patients and healthy controls. Reverse transcription used 500 to 550 ng RNA and constant-region primers for alpha and beta. Separate chain-specific third strand synthesis with multiplexing indices produced the alpha and beta libraries. MiXCR was run by TCRdb on the 5' RACE reads, yielding one entry per CDR3 protein. The table lists about 10,000 distinct CDR3 sequences, around 9.3% of them singletons. All unsorted peripheral T cells were captured because whole blood was used without fractionation. This clonotype was seen many times. This TCR was sampled from an adult with HIV infection. Source: blood, taken before antiretroviral therapy.

The CDR3 nucleotides are TGCAGCGTCCATCTCCCATCGGGACAGGGGGCGTCCTACAATGAGCAGTTCTTC. Encoded protein: CSVHLPSGQGASYNEQFF. The chain carries TRBV29-1 and TRBJ2-1; 12 bases line up with TRBD1. The V and J ends lost 6 bases and 1 base, in that order; junction bases with no gene match: 13. Germline V gene sequence: CDR1 SQVTM, CDR2 ANQGSEA. CDR3 size: 18 residues.